These T cell receptor beta chains were read from a single sample in a study of molecular identifiers for immune sequencing clone quantification. In TCRdb, the PCR reads were re-called with MiXCR into one record per CDR3 protein. The data show about 640,000 distinct CDR3 sequences, 15% to 20% seen once. The sequencing input was naive CD8+ T cells from blood, with Jurkat cell RNA spiked in. The receptors were sampled from a human donor in good health. Some libraries in this study had Jurkat cell RNA spiked in. CDR3s include the opening cysteine and the closing phenylalanine or tryptophan. D genes are given only for firm matches. Clone size is shown for a subset of rows, as once, few, many or a class of expanded clone.

j_call v_call d_call clone_size cdr3_aa cdr3_nt
TRBJ1-4 TRBV9 NA few CASSGEGSPRDEKLFF TGTGCCAGCAGCGGGGAGGGATCCCCCAGAGATGAAAAACTGTTTTTT
TRBJ2-5 TRBV10-3 NA many CAISEPAAEQETQYF TGTGCCATCAGTGAGCCCGCGGCGGAGCAAGAGACCCAGTACTTC
TRBJ2-3 TRBV4-3 NA many CASSQDSTSVLYTQYF TGCGCCAGCAGCCAAGATTCGACTAGTGTACTCTATACGCAGTATTTT
TRBJ2-2 TRBV30 NA many CAWSDTGELFF TGTGCCTGGAGTGACACCGGGGAGCTGTTTTTT
TRBJ2-7 TRBV6-1 NA NA CASSEEGGFSYEQYF TGTGCCAGCAGTGAAGAAGGGGGGTTCTCCTACGAGCAGTACTTC
TRBJ2-1 TRBV7-9 TRBD1 few CASSLDILEGAGYEQFF TGTGCCAGCAGCTTAGATATTTTAGAGGGGGCTGGGTATGAGCAGTTCTTC
TRBJ2-2 TRBV6-5 NA many CASRDSFANTGELFF TGTGCCAGCAGGGACAGCTTCGCGAACACCGGGGAGCTGTTTTTT
TRBJ2-2 TRBV29-1 NA many CSVKNENTGELFF TGCAGCGTTAAGAACGAGAACACCGGGGAGCTGTTTTTT
TRBJ1-1 TRBV19 NA few CASRMGDTEAFF TGTGCCAGTAGGATGGGTGACACTGAAGCTTTCTTT
TRBJ2-5 TRBV10-3 NA many CAISESSGFVRETQYF TGTGCCATCAGTGAGTCATCAGGGTTTGTACGAGAGACCCAGTACTTC
TRBJ1-1 TRBV4-3 TRBD1 many CASSQDRGQDEAFF TGCGCCAGCAGCCAAGATCGGGGACAGGATGAAGCTTTCTTT
TRBJ1-6 TRBV6-2/TRBV6-3 NA many CASSPPLMTAYSPLHF TGTGCCAGCAGCCCTCCGCTCATGACAGCTTATTCACCCCTCCACTTT
TRBJ2-7 TRBV11-3 TRBD1 NA CASSRDSADEQYF TGTGCCAGCAGCCGGGACAGCGCGGACGAGCAGTACTTC
TRBJ2-7 TRBV5-4 NA many CASSPNNLYDSYEQYF TGTGCCAGCAGCCCGAATAACCTATACGACAGCTACGAGCAGTACTTC
TRBJ2-3 TRBV18 NA many CASSPGSLRVEDTQYF TGTGCCAGCTCACCAGGCAGTCTTAGGGTTGAAGATACGCAGTATTTT
TRBJ2-2 TRBV11-2 NA NA CASSLGDWGRAGELFF TGTGCCAGCAGCCTAGGAGACTGGGGAAGGGCCGGGGAGCTGTTTTTT
TRBJ2-1 TRBV19 NA few CASTTTTGVGSYNEQFF TGTGCCAGTACCACAACAACGGGGGTTGGGTCCTACAATGAGCAGTTCTTC
TRBJ2-1 TRBV27 NA NA CASSLGPHGNEQFF TGTGCCAGCAGTTTAGGGCCCCACGGTAATGAGCAGTTCTTC
TRBJ2-1 TRBV20-1 NA NA CSAHHRGGNLNGQFF TGCAGTGCCCACCACAGGGGCGGGAATTTAAATGGGCAGTTCTTC
TRBJ2-7 TRBV6-2/TRBV6-3 NA few CASSYPTLGSTYEQYF TGTGCCAGCAGTTACCCAACCCTCGGCAGTACCTACGAGCAGTACTTC
TRBJ2-1 TRBV30 TRBD2 many CAWTITSGSYNEQFF TGTGCCTGGACGATAACTAGCGGGTCCTACAATGAGCAGTTCTTC
TRBJ1-2 TRBV28 TRBD1 NA CASGTGGFHYGYTF TGTGCCAGCGGTACAGGGGGATTCCACTATGGCTACACCTTC
TRBJ2-3 TRBV19 TRBD1 many CASSIQGVPDTQYF TGTGCCAGTAGTATCCAGGGGGTCCCTGATACGCAGTATTTT
TRBJ2-7 TRBV4-2 TRBD2 many CASSQWTSGSGYEQYF TGTGCCAGCAGCCAATGGACTAGCGGGAGTGGTTACGAGCAGTACTTC
TRBJ1-5 TRBV6-2/TRBV6-3 TRBD1 many CASRLTGYGNQPQHF TGTGCCAGCAGACTGACAGGGTACGGCAATCAGCCCCAGCATTTT
TRBJ2-7 TRBV7-9 NA few CASSSARDTWSSYEQYF TGTGCCAGCAGCTCGGCGAGGGACACCTGGAGCTCCTACGAGCAGTACTTC
TRBJ2-2 TRBV27 NA few CASSLSGHLTGELFF TGTGCCAGCAGTTTATCTGGACACCTCACCGGGGAGCTGTTTTTT
TRBJ1-1 TRBV30 TRBD1 many CAWVTGGYGTEAFF TGTGCCTGGGTAACAGGGGGCTATGGCACTGAAGCTTTCTTT
TRBJ2-1 TRBV5-6 TRBD2 NA CASNSGTSGRGSYNEQFF TGTGCCAGCAACTCCGGGACTAGCGGGAGAGGGTCCTACAATGAGCAGTTCTTC
TRBJ1-2 TRBV6-2/TRBV6-3 NA NA CASSFGPGRNLYGYTF TGTGCCAGCAGTTTTGGGCCGGGACGGAACCTATATGGCTACACCTTC
TRBJ1-6 TRBV29-1 TRBD1 many CSVVPGGNSPLHF TGCAGCGTTGTTCCAGGGGGAAACTCACCCCTCCACTTT
TRBJ2-7 TRBV20-1 NA many CSARDRQGIYEQYF TGCAGTGCTAGAGATCGCCAGGGGATCTACGAGCAGTACTTC